This section outlines one T cell receptor (beta chain) sequence together with its context. This clone's antigen is unknown. Base qualities were left out, and no much larger clone turns up one base away. These data come from a study of T cell changes during pregnancy in multiple sclerosis (dated by TCRdb to about 2019). Broadly, across the study: Changes in the T cell repertoire over the course of pregnancy were examined in this study in women with multiple sclerosis.

There are 14 amino acids in the CDR3, from cysteine to phenylalanine inclusive. The read is trimmed to its CDR3 DNA, 42 bases read in frame from base 1. According to the germline V gene (reference sequence), CDR1 reads MNHNY and CDR2 reads SVGAGI. For this chain, trimming is 4 bases at the V end and 10 bases at the J end, and the number of junction bases without a gene match is 10. Receptors were amplified or captured by the immunoSEQ multiplex PCR assay. The immuneACCESS repertoire file appears here via TCRdb, limited to in-frame rearrangements. These files lack a portion of the clones; in checked studies, under half of the deficit traces to unresolved V genes, and the cause of the others is not known. The sample has approximately 29,000 clones on record, 90% to 95% of them singletons. The ten top clones hold under 8% of the sample.

The sequenced sample was CD8+ T cells from peripheral blood mononuclear cells, obtained before pregnancy. Recombination joined TRBV6-6 with TRBJ2-3, with TRBD1 matching 8 junction bases. This receptor was identified in a female donor with multiple sclerosis, enrolled in a pregnancy study. The CDR3 reads as follows: CASSSVRQGHPQYF. In nucleotide form, the sequence is TGTGCCAGCAGTTCAGTAAGACAGGGGCATCCGCAGTATTTT.